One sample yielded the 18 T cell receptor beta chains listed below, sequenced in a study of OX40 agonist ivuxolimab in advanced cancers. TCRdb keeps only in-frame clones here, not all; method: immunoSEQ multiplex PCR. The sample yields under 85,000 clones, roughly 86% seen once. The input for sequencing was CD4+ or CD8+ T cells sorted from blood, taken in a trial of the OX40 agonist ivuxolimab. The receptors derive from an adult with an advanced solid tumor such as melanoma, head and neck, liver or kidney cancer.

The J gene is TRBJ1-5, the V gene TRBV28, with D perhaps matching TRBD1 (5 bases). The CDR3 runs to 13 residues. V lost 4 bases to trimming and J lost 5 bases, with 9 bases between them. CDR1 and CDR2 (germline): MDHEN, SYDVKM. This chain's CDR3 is CASSWGEYQPQHF. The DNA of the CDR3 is TGTGCCAGCAGTTGGGGGGAGTATCAGCCCCAGCATTTT.

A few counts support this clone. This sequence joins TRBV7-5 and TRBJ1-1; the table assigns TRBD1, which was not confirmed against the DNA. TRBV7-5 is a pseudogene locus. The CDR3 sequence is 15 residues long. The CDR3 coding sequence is TGTGTCAGAAGTTACCCAGGGTTGGTGAACACTGAAGCTTTCTTT. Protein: CVRSYPGLVNTEAFF.

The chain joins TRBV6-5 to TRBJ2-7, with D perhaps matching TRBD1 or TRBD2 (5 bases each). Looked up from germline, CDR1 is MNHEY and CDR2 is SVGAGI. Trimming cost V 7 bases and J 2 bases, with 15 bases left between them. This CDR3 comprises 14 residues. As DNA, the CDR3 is TGTGCCAGCACCTACGGGGCCGAGGCCTACGAGCAGTACTTC. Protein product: CASTYGAEAYEQYF.

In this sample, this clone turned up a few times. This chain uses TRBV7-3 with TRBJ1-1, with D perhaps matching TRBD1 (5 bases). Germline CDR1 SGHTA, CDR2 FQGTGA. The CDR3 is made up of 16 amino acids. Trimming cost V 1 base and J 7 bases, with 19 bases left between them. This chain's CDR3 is CASSLISIGNGGEAFF. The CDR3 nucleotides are TGTGCCAGCAGCTTAATTTCTATTGGTAATGGGGGTGAAGCTTTCTTT.

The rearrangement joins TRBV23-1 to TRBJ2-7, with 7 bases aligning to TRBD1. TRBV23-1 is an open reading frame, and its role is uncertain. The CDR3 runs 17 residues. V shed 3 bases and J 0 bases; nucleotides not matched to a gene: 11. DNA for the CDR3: TGCGCCAGCAGTCACAAACAGGGGACCTCTTGCTCCTACGAGCAGTACTTC. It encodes CASSHKQGTSCSYEQYF.

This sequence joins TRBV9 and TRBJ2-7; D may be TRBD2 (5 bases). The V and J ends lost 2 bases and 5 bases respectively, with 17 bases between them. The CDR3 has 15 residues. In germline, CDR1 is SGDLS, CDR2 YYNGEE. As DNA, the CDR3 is TGTGCCAGCAGCGTGAGTTGGGGTGGGAGCAACGAGCAGTACTTC. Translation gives CASSVSWGGSNEQYF.

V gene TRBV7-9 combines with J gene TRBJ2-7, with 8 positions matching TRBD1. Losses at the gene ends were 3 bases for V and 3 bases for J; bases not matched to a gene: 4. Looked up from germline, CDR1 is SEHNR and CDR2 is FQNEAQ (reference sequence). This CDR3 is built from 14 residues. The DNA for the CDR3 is TGTGCCAGCAGCTTGACAGGGGTGGACTACGAGCAGTACTTC. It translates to CASSLTGVDYEQYF. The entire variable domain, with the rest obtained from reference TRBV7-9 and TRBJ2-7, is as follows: DTGVSQNPRHKITKRGQNVTFRCDPISEHNRLYWYRQTLGQGPEFLTYFQNEAQLEKSRLLSDRFSAERPKGSFSTLEIQRTEQGDSAMYLCASSLTGVDYEQYFGPGTRLTVT.

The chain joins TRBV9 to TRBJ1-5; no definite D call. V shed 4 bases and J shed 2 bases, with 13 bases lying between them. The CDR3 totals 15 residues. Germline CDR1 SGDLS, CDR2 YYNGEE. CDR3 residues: CASSREGVGNQPQHF. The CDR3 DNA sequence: TGTGCCAGCAGCCGCGAGGGCGTGGGCAATCAGCCCCAGCATTTT.

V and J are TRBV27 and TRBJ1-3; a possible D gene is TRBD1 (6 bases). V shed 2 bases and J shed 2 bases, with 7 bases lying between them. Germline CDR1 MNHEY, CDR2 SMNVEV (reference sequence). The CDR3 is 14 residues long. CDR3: CASSLTGTGNTIYF. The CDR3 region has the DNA TGTGCCAGCAGTTTAACAGGGACTGGAAACACCATATATTTT.

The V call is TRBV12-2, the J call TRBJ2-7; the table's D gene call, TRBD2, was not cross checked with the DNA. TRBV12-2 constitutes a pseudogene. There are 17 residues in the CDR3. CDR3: CASRLPPLEEGNYEQYF. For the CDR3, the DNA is TGTGCAAGTCGCTTACCGCCCCTGGAGGAGGGGAACTACGAGCAGTACTTC.

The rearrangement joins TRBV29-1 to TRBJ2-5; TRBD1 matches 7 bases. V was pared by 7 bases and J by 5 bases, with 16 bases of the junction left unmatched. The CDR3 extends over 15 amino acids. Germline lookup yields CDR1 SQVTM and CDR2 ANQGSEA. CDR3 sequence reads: CSAQRGLALRETQYF. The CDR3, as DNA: TGCAGCGCTCAAAGGGGGCTAGCATTGAGGGAGACCCAGTACTTC.

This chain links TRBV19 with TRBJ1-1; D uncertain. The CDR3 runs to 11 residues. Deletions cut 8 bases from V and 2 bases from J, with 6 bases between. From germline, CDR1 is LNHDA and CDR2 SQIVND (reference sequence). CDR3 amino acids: CASSRNTEAFF. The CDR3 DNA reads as TGTGCCAGTTCACGAAACACTGAAGCTTTCTTT.

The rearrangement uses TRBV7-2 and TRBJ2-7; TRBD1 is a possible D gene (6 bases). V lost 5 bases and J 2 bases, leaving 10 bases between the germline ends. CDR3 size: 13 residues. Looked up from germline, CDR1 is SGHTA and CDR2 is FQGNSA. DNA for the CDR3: TGTGCCAGCAGCCCCCGACAGGCCTACGAGCAGTACTTC. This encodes CASSPRQAYEQYF. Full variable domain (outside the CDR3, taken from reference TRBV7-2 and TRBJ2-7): GAGVSQSPSNKVTEKGKDVELRCDPISGHTALYWYRQSLGQGLEFLIYFQGNSAPDKSGLPSDRFSAERTGGSVSTLTIQRTQQEDSAVYLCASSPRQAYEQYFGPGTRLTVT.

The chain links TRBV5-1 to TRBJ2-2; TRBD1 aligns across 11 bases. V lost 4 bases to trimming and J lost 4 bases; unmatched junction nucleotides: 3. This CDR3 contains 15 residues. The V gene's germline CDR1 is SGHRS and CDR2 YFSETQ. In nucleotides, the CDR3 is TGCGCCAGCAGCGGACAGGGGGCGCCCACCGGGGAGCTGTTTTTT. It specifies CASSGQGAPTGELFF.

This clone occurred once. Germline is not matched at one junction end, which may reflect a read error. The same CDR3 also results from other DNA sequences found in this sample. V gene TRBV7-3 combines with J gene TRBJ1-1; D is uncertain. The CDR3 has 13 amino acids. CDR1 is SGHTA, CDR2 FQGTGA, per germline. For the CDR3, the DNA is TGTGCCAGCAGCCTAACAGAGAACACTGAAGCTTTCTTT. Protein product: CASSLTENTEAFF.

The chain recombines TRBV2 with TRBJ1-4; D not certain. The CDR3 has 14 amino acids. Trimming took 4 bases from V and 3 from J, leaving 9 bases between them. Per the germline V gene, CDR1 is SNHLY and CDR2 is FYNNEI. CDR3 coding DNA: TGTGCCAGCAGTGTTGCCGGGGCTAATGAAAAACTGTTTTTT. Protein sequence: CASSVAGANEKLFF.

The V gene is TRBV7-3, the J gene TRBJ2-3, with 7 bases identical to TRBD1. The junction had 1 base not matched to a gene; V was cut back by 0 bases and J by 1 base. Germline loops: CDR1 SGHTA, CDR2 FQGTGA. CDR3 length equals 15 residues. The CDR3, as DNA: TGTGCCAGCAGCTTAACCGGGACAGGCACAGATACGCAGTATTTT. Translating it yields CASSLTGTGTDTQYF.

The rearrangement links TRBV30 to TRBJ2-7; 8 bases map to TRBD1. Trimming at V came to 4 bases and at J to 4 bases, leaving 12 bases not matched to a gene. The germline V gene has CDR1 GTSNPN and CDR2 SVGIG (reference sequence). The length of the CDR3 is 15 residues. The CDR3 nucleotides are TGTGCCTGGACAGGGGGCGCGGTAAGGATGTACGAGCAGTACTTC. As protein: CAWTGGAVRMYEQYF. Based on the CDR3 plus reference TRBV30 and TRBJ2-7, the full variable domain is SQTIHQWPATLVQPVGSPLSLECTVEGTSNPNLYWYRQAAGRGLQLLFYSVGIGQISSEVPQNLSASRPQDRQFILSSKKLLLSDSGFYLCAWTGGAVRMYEQYFGPGTRLTVT.